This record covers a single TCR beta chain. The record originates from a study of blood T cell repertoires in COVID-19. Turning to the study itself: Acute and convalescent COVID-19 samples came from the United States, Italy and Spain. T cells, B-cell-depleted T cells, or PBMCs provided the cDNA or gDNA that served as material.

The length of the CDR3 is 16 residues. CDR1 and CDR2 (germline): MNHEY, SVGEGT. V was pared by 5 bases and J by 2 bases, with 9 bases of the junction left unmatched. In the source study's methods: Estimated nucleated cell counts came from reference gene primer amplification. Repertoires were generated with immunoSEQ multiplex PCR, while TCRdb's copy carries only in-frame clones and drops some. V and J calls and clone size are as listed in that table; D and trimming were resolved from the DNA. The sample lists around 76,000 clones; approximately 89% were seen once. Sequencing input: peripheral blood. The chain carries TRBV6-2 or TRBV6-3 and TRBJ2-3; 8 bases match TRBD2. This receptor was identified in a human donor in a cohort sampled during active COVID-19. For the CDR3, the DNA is TGTGCCAGCAGTCCGTGGGCTAGCGGGTTCACAGATACGCAGTATTTT. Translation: CASSPWASGFTDTQYF.